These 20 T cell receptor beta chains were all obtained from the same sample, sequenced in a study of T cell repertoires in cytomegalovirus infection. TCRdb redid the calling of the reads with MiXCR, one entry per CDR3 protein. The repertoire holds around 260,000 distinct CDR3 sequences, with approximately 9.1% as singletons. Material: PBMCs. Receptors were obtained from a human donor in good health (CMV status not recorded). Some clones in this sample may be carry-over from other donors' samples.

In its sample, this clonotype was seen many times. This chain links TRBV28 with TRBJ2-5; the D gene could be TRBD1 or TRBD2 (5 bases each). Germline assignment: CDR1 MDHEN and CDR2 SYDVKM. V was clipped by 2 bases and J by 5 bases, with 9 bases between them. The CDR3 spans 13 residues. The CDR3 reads CASSLRDRETQYF. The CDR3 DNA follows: TGTGCCAGCAGTTTAAGGGACCGGGAGACCCAGTACTTC.

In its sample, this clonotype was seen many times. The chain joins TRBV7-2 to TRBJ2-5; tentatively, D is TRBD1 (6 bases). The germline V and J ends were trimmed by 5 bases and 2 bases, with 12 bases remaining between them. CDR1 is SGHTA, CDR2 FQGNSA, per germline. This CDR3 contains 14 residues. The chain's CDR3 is CASSRGQIQETQYF. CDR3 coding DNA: TGTGCCAGCAGCCGCGGACAGATACAAGAGACCCAGTACTTC.

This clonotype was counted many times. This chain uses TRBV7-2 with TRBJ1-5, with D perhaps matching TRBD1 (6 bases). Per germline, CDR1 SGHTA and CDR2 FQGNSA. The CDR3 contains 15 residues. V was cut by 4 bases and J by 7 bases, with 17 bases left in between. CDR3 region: CASSSAGGAGQPQHF. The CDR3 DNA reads TGTGCCAGCAGCTCGGCGGGGGGCGCGGGACAGCCCCAGCATTTT.

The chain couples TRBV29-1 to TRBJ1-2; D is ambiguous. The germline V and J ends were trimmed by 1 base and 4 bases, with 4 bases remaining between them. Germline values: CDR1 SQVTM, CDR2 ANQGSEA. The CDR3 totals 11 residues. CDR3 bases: TGCAGCGTTGAAGCCCGCTATGGCTACACCTTC. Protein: CSVEARYGYTF. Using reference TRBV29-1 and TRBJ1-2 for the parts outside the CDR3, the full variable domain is SAVISQKPSRDICQRGTSLTIQCQVDSQVTMMFWYRQQPGQSLTLIATANQGSEATYESGFVIDKFPISRPNLTFSTLTVSNMSPEDSSIYLCSVEARYGYTFGSGTRLTVV.

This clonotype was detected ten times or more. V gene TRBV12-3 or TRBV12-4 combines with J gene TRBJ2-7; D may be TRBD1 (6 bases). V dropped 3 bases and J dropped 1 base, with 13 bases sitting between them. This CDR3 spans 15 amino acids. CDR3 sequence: CASSFGQGRSYEQYF. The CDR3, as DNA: TGTGCCAGCAGTTTCGGGCAGGGGAGATCCTACGAGCAGTACTTC.

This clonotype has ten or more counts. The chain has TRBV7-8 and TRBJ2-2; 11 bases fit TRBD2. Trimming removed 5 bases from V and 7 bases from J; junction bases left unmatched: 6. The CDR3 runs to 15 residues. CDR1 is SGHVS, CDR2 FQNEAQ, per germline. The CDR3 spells CASSQALAGGGELFF. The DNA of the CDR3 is TGTGCCAGCAGCCAGGCTCTAGCGGGAGGCGGGGAGCTGTTTTTT.

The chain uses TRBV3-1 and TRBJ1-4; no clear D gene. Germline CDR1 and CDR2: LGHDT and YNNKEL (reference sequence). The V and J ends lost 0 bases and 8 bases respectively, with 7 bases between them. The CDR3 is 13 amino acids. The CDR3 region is CASSQDRREKLFF. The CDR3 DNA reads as TGTGCCAGCAGCCAAGATCGGAGGGAAAAACTGTTTTTT.

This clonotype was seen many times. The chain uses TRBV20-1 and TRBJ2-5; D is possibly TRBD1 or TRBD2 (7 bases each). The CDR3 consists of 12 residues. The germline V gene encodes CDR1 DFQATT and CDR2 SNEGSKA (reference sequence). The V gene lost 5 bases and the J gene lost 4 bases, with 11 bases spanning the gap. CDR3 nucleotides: TGCAGTGCTCCCAGGGGGGGAGAGACCCAGTACTTC. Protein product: CSAPRGGETQYF.

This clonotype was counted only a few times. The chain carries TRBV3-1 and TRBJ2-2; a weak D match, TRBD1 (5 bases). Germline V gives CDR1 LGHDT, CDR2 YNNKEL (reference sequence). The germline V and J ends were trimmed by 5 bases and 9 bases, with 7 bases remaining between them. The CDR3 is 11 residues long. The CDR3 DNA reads TGTGCCAGCAGCAGGACACGGGAGCTGTTTTTT. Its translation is CASSRTRELFF. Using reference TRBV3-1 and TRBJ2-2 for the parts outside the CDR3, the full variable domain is DTAVSQTPKYLVTQMGNDKSIKCEQNLGHDTMYWYKQDSKKFLKIMFSYNNKELIINETVPNRFSPKSPDKAHLNLHINSLELGDSAVYFCASSRTRELFFGEGSRLTVL.

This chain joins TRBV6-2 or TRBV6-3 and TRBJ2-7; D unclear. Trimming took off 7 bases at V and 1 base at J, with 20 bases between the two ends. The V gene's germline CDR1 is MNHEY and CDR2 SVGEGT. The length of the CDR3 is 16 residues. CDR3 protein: CASTDTGLRRSYEQYF. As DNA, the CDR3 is TGTGCCAGCACCGACACCGGGTTACGACGTTCCTACGAGCAGTACTTC.

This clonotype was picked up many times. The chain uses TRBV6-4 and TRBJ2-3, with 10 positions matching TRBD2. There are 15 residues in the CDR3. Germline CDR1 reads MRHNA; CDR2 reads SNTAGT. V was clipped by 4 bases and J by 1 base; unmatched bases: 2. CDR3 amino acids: CASSVLAGGTDTQYF. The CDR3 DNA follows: TGTGCCAGCAGTGTCCTAGCGGGGGGCACAGATACGCAGTATTTT.

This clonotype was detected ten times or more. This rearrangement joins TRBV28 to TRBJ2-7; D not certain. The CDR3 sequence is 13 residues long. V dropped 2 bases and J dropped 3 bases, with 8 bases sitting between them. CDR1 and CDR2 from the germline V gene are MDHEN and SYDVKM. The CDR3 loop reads CASSLPSFYEQYF. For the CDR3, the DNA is TGTGCCAGCAGTTTACCCTCTTTCTACGAGCAGTACTTC. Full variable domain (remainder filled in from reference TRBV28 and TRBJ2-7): DVKVTQSSRYLVKRTGEKVFLECVQDMDHENMFWYRQDPGLGLRLIYFSYDVKMKEKGDIPEGYSVSREKKERFSLILESASTNQTSMYLCASSLPSFYEQYFGPGTRLTVT.

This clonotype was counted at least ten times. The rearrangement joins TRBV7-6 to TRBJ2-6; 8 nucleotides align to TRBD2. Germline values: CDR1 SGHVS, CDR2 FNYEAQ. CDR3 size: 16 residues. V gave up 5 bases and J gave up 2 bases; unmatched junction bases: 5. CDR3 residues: CASSGTGGAGANVLTF. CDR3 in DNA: TGTGCCAGCAGCGGCACGGGGGGGGCTGGGGCCAACGTCCTGACTTTC.

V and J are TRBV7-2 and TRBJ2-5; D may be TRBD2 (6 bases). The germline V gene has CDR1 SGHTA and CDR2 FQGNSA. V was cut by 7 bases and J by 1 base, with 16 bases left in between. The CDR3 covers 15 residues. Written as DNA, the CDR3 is TGTGCCAGCACCTCTAGCGCCGGATTCCAAGAGACCCAGTACTTC. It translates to CASTSSAGFQETQYF.

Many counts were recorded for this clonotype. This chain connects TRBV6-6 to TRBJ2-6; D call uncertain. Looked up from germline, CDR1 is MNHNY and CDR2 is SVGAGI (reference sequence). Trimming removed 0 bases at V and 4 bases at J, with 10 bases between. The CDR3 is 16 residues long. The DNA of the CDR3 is TGTGCCAGCAGTTACTCGACCGGGTCGGGGGCCAACGTCCTGACTTTC. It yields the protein CASSYSTGSGANVLTF.

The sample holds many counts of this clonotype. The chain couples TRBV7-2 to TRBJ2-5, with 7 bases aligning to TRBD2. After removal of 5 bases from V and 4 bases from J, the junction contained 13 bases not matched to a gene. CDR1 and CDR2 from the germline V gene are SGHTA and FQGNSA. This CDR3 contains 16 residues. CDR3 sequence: CASSRGGSGIRETQYF. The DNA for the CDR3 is TGTGCCAGCAGCCGCGGAGGAAGCGGGATCAGAGAGACCCAGTACTTC.

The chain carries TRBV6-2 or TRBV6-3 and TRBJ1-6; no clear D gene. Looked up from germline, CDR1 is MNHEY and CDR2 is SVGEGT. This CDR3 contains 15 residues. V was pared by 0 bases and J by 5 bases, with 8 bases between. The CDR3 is CASSYSFGNNSPLHF. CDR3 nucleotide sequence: TGTGCCAGCAGTTACTCGTTCGGCAATAATTCACCCCTCCACTTT.

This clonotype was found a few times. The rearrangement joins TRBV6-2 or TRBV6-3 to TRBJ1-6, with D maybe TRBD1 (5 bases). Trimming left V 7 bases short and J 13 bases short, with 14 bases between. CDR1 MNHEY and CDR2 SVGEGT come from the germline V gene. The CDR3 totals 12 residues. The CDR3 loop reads CASKLGVGPLHF. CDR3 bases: TGTGCCAGCAAGTTAGGGGTCGGCCCCCTCCACTTT.

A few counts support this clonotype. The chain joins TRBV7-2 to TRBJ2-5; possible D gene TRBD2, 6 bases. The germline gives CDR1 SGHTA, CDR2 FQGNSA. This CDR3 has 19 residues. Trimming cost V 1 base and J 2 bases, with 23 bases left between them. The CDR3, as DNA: TGTGCCAGCAGCTTAGGGGCTTTAGCGCGGGGCGGAGGGCAAGAGACCCAGTACTTC. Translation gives CASSLGALARGGGQETQYF.

Here the CDR3 reads CASSSGGAWETQYF. The CDR3 coding sequence is TGTGCCAGCAGCAGCGGGGGGGCTTGGGAGACCCAGTACTTC. V gene TRBV7-2 combines with J gene TRBJ2-5, with 10 positions matching TRBD2. Unmatched junction bases numbered 5, after V lost 5 bases and J lost 5 bases. This CDR3 spans 14 amino acids. Germline-derived CDR1 and CDR2 are SGHTA and FQGNSA.